These 10 T cell receptor beta chains were sequenced from one sample in a study of cytomegalovirus exposure and HLA in healthy donors. The table came from immunoSEQ multiplex PCR; TCRdb's copy has only in-frame clones and leaves some out. The profile shows some 250,000 clones, 90% of them singletons. Sequenced input: PBMCs. The source is a woman younger than 45 in good health and CMV-seronegative.

This clone was seen more than once but under ten times. The rearrangement joins TRBV4-3 to TRBJ2-5; 9 nucleotides match TRBD2. Trimming at V came to 0 bases and at J to 5 bases, leaving 4 bases not matched to a gene. The CDR3 extends over 15 amino acids. Germline lookup yields CDR1 LGHNA and CDR2 YSLEER. In DNA form, the CDR3 reads TGCGCCAGCAGCCAAGAATCTAGCGGGATGGAGACCCAGTACTTC. Translating gives CASSQESSGMETQYF.

The chain uses TRBV28 and TRBJ2-7; TRBD1 matches 7 bases. Germline V gives CDR1 MDHEN, CDR2 SYDVKM. The CDR3 consists of 15 residues. J gave up 4 bases and V 10 bases, and 16 bases lay outside the gene matches. The CDR3 bases are TGTGCCACCAGCCCGATGGGACAGTTTAGGTACGAGCAGTACTTC. It codes for CATSPMGQFRYEQYF.

The table lists this clone with a count of one. The gene calls are TRBV28 and TRBJ2-1, with D possibly TRBD1 on 5 matching bases. The CDR3 totals 15 residues. V was shortened by 6 bases and J by 0 bases, with 12 bases between the two germline ends. The V gene's germline CDR1 is MDHEN and CDR2 SYDVKM. CDR3 in DNA: TGTGCCAGCAGCTTCAGGGCCAGCTCCTACAATGAGCAGTTCTTC. Residues: CASSFRASSYNEQFF.

V usage is TRBV18 and J usage is TRBJ2-1; TRBD1 agrees at 8 bases. CDR3 length equals 14 residues. V was clipped by 5 bases and J by 6 bases; unmatched bases: 6. Germline-derived CDR1 and CDR2 are KGHSH and LQKENI. The CDR3 DNA reads as TGTGCCAGCTCATTCGGACAGGGTGGCAATGAGCAGTTCTTC. Residues: CASSFGQGGNEQFF.

This chain connects TRBV7-3 to TRBJ2-1; 13 positions agree with TRBD2. CDR1 is SGHTA, CDR2 FQGTGA, per germline. After removal of 2 bases from V and 7 bases from J, the junction contained 8 bases not matched to a gene. The CDR3 contains 17 residues. As DNA, the CDR3 is TGTGCCAGCAGCTTACGTAGTGGACTAGCGGGAGTAAATGAGCAGTTCTTC. As protein: CASSLRSGLAGVNEQFF.

The chain couples TRBV5-1 to TRBJ2-7; TRBD2 is a possible D gene (6 bases). Per germline, CDR1 SGHRS and CDR2 YFSETQ. This CDR3 contains 14 residues. Between the trimmed V and J ends, which lost 4 bases and 6 bases, there was a span of 17 bases. CDR3 region: CASSTERSGAEQYF. CDR3 DNA sequence: TGCGCCAGCAGCACAGAACGGTCGGGAGCCGAGCAGTACTTC.

This chain uses TRBV5-1 with TRBJ1-1, with 10 bases that match TRBD1. The CDR3 runs to 14 residues. With V trimmed by 4 bases and J by 4 bases, 4 bases remained unmatched. From germline, CDR1 is SGHRS and CDR2 YFSETQ. This chain's CDR3 is CASSPRTGGTEAFF. CDR3 coding DNA: TGCGCCAGCAGCCCCAGGACAGGGGGCACTGAAGCTTTCTTT.

The genes are TRBV5-4 and TRBJ2-1, with D tentatively TRBD1 (6 bases). Germline V CDR1 and CDR2: SGHNT, YYREEE (reference sequence). This CDR3 is 16 amino acids long. V was pared by 3 bases and J by 1 base, with 14 bases between. The CDR3 coding sequence is TGTGCCAGCAGCTCAGGGGAGCGGAGATCCTACAATGAGCAGTTCTTC. This codes for CASSSGERRSYNEQFF.

The chain is built from TRBV29-1 and TRBJ2-7; 15 bases align to TRBD2. The CDR3 contains 20 residues. V gave up 6 bases and J gave up 0 bases; unmatched junction bases: 18. The germline V gene encodes CDR1 SQVTM and CDR2 ANQGSEA. This CDR3 is CSVRGVNSGTSGRSSYEQYF. The CDR3 nucleotides are TGCAGCGTACGAGGGGTGAATTCTGGGACTAGCGGGAGGAGCTCCTACGAGCAGTACTTC.

The J gene is TRBJ2-5, the V gene TRBV28, with TRBD1 identical over 8 bases. The germline V gene has CDR1 MDHEN and CDR2 SYDVKM. The CDR3 loop spans 16 amino acids. Unmatched junction bases numbered 10, after V lost 5 bases and J lost 2 bases. CDR3 loop: CASSAPGQVTQETQYF. For the CDR3, the DNA is TGTGCCAGCAGTGCCCCGGGACAGGTAACTCAAGAGACCCAGTACTTC.